The clone carrying this TCR beta chain was picked up a small number of times. TCRdb keeps only in-frame clones here, not all; method: immunoSEQ multiplex PCR. Of some 98,000 clones in the sample, more than 85% are singletons; the top ten hold around 0.25%. The entry originates in a study of OX40 agonist ivuxolimab in advanced cancers. The V and J ends lost 4 bases and 9 bases respectively, with 19 bases between them. The CDR3 extends over 14 amino acids. CDR1 and CDR2 from the germline V gene are SGHDT and YYEEEE. J is TRBJ1-1 and V is TRBV5-6; possibly TRBD1 for D (6 bases). The specimen was CD4+ or CD8+ T cells sorted from blood, collected in a trial of the OX40 agonist ivuxolimab. This clonotype was obtained from an adult with an advanced solid tumor such as melanoma, head and neck, liver or kidney cancer. The CDR3 DNA reads as TGTGCCAGCAGCCTCGACAGGACGACACTGAAAGCTTTCTTT. This translates into CASSLDRTTLKAFF.